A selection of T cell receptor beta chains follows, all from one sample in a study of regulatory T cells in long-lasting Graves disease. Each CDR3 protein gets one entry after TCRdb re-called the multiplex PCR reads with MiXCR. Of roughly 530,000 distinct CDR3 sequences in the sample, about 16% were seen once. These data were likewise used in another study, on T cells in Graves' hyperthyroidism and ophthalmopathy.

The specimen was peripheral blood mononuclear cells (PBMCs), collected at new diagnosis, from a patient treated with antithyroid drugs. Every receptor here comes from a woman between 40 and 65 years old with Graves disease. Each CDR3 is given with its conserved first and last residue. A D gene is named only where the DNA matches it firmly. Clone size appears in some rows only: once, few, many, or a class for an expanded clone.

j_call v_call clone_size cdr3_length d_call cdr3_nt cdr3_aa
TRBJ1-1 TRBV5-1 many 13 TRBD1 TGCGCCAGCAGCTGGACAGGGGGCGGAGAAGCTTTCTTT CASSWTGGGEAFF
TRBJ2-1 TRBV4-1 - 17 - TGCGTCAGCAGCCAAGGGCCAGAACCATCTTCCTACAATGAGCAGTTCTTC CVSSQGPEPSSYNEQFF
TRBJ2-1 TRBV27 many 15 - TGTGCCAGCAGTCGCGGGACACCGTCGGGAAATGAGCAGTTCTTC CASSRGTPSGNEQFF
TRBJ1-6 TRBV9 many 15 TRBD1 TGTGCCAGCAGCCTCAGGGACAGGGATCGCTCACCCCTCCACTTT CASSLRDRDRSPLHF
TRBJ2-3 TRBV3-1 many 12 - TGTGCCAGCAGCCAAGATTTCGATACGCAGTATTTT CASSQDFDTQYF
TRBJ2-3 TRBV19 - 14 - TGTGCCAGTAGTCTCGTATGGGGCGGAGATACGCAGTATTTT CASSLVWGGDTQYF
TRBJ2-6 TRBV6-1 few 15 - TGTGCCAGCATGCGGGGGCCTAACGGGGCCAACGTCCTGACTTTC CASMRGPNGANVLTF
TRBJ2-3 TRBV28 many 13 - TGTGCCAGCAGTTTAGATGGGGGCCCCCAGCAGTATTTT CASSLDGGPQQYF
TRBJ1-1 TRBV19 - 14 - TGTGCCAGTAGGCCAGACTACAGGGACACTGAAGCTTTCTTT CASRPDYRDTEAFF
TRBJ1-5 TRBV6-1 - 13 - TGTGCCAGCAGAGAGACAATTAATCAGCCCCAGCATTTT CASRETINQPQHF
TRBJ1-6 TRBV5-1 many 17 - TGCGCCAGCAGCTTGGTTTTCCATGGCGTTTCGAATTCACCCCTCCACTTT CASSLVFHGVSNSPLHF
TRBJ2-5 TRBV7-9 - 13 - TGTGCCAGCAGCTTTGCGGGCGGAGAGACCCAGTACTTC CASSFAGGETQYF
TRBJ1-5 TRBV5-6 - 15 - TGTGCCAGCAGCTTAAAGGACAGCCTAAATCAGCCCCAGCATTTT CASSLKDSLNQPQHF
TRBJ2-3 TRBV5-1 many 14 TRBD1 TGCGCCAGCAGCAAGGGACAGGGACCAGATACGCAGTATTTT CASSKGQGPDTQYF
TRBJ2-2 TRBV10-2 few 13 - TGCGCCAGCAGAGATAACGAGATAGGGGAGCTGTTTTTT CASRDNEIGELFF
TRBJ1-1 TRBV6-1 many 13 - TGTGCCAGCAGTGGAAGACAAAACACTGAAGCTTTCTTT CASSGRQNTEAFF
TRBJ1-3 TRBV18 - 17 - TGTGCCAGCTCACCACCGAGCCAGTTCCCTTCTGGAAACACCATATATTTT CASSPPSQFPSGNTIYF
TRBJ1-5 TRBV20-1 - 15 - TGCAGTGCTAGAGTTCTGGAGGGGCCCTATCAGCCCCAGCATTTT CSARVLEGPYQPQHF
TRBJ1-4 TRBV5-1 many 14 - TGCGCCAGCAGCTTAAGGGGCGCGGGGGAAAAACTGTTTTTT CASSLRGAGEKLFF
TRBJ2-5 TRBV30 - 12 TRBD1 TGTGCCCGGACAGGGGTTGGGGAGACCCAGTACTTC CARTGVGETQYF
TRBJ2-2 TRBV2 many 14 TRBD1 TGTGCCAGCAAAAGACAGGGGGACACCGGGGAGCTGTTTTTT CASKRQGDTGELFF
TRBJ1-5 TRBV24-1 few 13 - TGTGCCACCAGTGGCGGGCGGGATCAGCCCCAGCATTTT CATSGGRDQPQHF
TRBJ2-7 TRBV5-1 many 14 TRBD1 TGCGCCAGCAGATTCGGGACAGACTCCTACGAGCAGTACTTC CASRFGTDSYEQYF
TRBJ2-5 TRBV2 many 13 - TGTGCCAGCAGCAGGGATGGGGCGAGTACCCAGTACTTC CASSRDGASTQYF
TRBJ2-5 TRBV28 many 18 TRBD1 TGTGCCAGCAGTTTGGTTCAGGGGGCAGCCGGGGGAAAAGAGACCCAGTACTTC CASSLVQGAAGGKETQYF
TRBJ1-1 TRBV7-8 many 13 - TGTGCCAGCAGCCGCATGGCCGTTCCTGAAGCTTTCTTT CASSRMAVPEAFF
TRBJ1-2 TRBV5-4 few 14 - TGTGCCAGCAGCTTGGAGTTAGCTAACTATGGCTACACCTTC CASSLELANYGYTF
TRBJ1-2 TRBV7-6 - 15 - TGTGCCAGCAGCTTATCGTATGGGGCGGCTGGAGGCTACACCTTC CASSLSYGAAGGYTF
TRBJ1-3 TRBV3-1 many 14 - TGTGCCAGCAGCCAAGCAGGGCCTGGAAACACCATATATTTT CASSQAGPGNTIYF
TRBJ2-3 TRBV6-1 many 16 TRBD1 TGTGCCAGCAGTGTCCCCCCGGGACAGGGGAGAGATACGCAGTATTTT CASSVPPGQGRDTQYF
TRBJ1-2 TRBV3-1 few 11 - TGTGCCAGCAGCCAAGAGAGGGTATGCACCTTC CASSQERVCTF
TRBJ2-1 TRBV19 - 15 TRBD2 TGTGCCAGTAGTATTGGGACTGGCGGGGGTAATGAGCAGTTCTTC CASSIGTGGGNEQFF
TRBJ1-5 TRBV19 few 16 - TGTGCCAGTAGTATAGATTCGGGGGGGTCAAGTCAGCCCCAGCATTTT CASSIDSGGSSQPQHF
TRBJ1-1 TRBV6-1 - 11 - TGTGCCAGCAGTAACAGAGATGAAGCTTTCTTT CASSNRDEAFF
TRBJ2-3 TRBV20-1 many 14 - TGCAGTGCCCCGAAGGCCTCCTCCACAGATACGCAGTATTTT CSAPKASSTDTQYF
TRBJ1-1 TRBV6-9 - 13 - TGCGCCAGCAGCGCAACGGTGGAGTATGGAGCTTTCTTT CASSATVEYGAFF
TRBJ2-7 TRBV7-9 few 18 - TGTGCCAGCAGCTTAGTTTCTGGGGGCCTAGCGGACTCCTACGAGCAGTACTTC CASSLVSGGLADSYEQYF
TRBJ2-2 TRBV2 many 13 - TGCGCCAGCAGTGAGCGGGACACCGGGGAGCTGTTTTTT CASSERDTGELFF
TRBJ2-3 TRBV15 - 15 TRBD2 TGTGCCACCAGCAGAGATCCTACTAGCGGAGATACGCAGTATTTT CATSRDPTSGDTQYF
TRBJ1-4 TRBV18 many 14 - TGTGCCAGCTCACCACTACAGAAAGATGAAAAACTGTTTTTT CASSPLQKDEKLFF